The table lists the clone carrying this T cell receptor (beta chain) with a count of one. Its cognate antigen is unknown. The same CDR3 also results from other DNA sequences found in this sample. Trimming took off 3 bases at V and 1 base at J, with 11 bases between the two ends. Germline loops: CDR1 LNHDA, CDR2 SQIVND (reference sequence). CDR3 size: 15 residues. This sample stems from a study of shared clonotypes between healthy human individuals. Study summary: The study drew on a couple of women and a few men aged 18 to 49 as donors.

The repertoire was sequenced with immunoSEQ multiplex PCR; TCRdb's copy has only in-frame clones and lacks some. The sample includes about 660,000 clones, under 80% of them seen just once. Study outcomes and limitations: The study drew on few donors, limiting represented genetic and exposure-history diversity. Naive subsets usually exceeded memory subsets in estimated richness.

The TCR sequence derives from a woman in her 30s in good health. The sample taken for sequencing was memory CD4+ T cells sorted from blood. Subset meaning: CD45RA-negative fraction. V and J are TRBV19 and TRBJ2-3, with a possible D match to TRBD1 (6 bases). In DNA, the CDR3 is TGTGCCAGTAGTATCACCGGGACACGCACAGATACGCAGTATTTT. This translates into CASSITGTRTDTQYF.